This is a list of T cell receptor beta chains from one sample in a study of blood T cell repertoires in COVID-19. Method: immunoSEQ multiplex PCR; TCRdb's copy keeps in-frame clones and lacks some. The sample carries about 520,000 clones, roughly 85% recorded once. The sequencing sample was made of peripheral blood. The receptors were gathered from a human donor in a cohort sampled during active COVID-19. The CDR3 runs from the conserved cysteine through the conserved F or W. The order of the fields is clone size, J gene, V gene, D gene, CDR3 protein, CDR3 DNA. D genes are given only for firm matches. A row's size may be missing; if present it is once, few, many or a size class.

>-|TRBJ2-3|TRBV7-6|TRBD2
CASSRGGSTDTQYF
TGTGCCAGCAGTCGGGGGGGGAGCACAGATACGCAGTATTTT
>-|TRBJ2-1|TRBV29-1|-
CSVVTGGGKNEQFF
TGCAGCGTTGTGACAGGAGGTGGTAAAAATGAGCAGTTCTTC
>-|TRBJ2-1|TRBV5-4|TRBD2
CASSLPGLASYNEQFF
TGTGCCAGCAGCTTGCCGGGACTAGCGTCTTACAATGAGCAGTTCTTC
>-|TRBJ2-3|TRBV19|TRBD2
CASSITSGSASTDTQYF
TGTGCCAGTAGTATTACTAGCGGGAGTGCTAGCACAGATACGCAGTATTTT
>few|TRBJ1-4|TRBV6-6|-
CASSYSFATNEKLFF
TGTGCCAGCAGTTACTCGTTCGCAACTAATGAAAAACTGTTTTTT
>-|TRBJ1-2|TRBV27|-
CASSSHRVPGYTF
TGTGCCAGCAGTAGCCACAGGGTCCCTGGCTACACCTTC
>-|TRBJ2-2|TRBV27|TRBD2
CASSGKLGLAEHILLNTGELFF
TGTGCCAGCAGTGGCAAGCTCGGACTAGCGGAACATATCCTCCTCAACACCGGGGAGCTGTTTTTT
>-|TRBJ2-1|TRBV28|TRBD1
CASSFLGTVNEQFF
TGTGCCAGCAGTTTCCTCGGGACAGTCAATGAGCAGTTCTTC
>once|TRBJ2-2|TRBV5-1|TRBD2
CASSFPGGGELFF
TGCGCCAGCAGCTTCCCGGGGGGCGGGGAGCTGTTTTTT
>few|TRBJ1-1|TRBV5-1|TRBD1
CASSFGDSLNTEAFF
TGCGCCAGCAGCTTTGGGGACAGCCTGAACACTGAAGCTTTCTTT
>-|TRBJ2-3|TRBV28|-
CASSLPLGKDTQYF
TGTGCCAGCAGTTTGCCCCTCGGGAAAGATACGCAGTATTTT
>-|TRBJ2-7|TRBV2|TRBD1
CASSEQGAVNEQYF
TGTGCCAGCAGTGAACAGGGGGCGGTCAACGAGCAGTACTTC
>-|TRBJ1-3|TRBV19|-
CASSGSNSGNTIYF
TGTGCCAGTTCCGGGTCAAACTCTGGAAACACCATATATTTT
>few|TRBJ1-5|TRBV5-1|-
CASSLAPGPNQPQHF
TGCGCCAGCAGCTTGGCTCCGGGTCCTAATCAGCCCCAGCATTTT
>-|TRBJ1-1|TRBV19|-
CASSIGQGNTEAFF
TGTGCCAGTAGTATAGGGCAGGGTAACACTGAAGCTTTCTTT
>-|TRBJ2-1|TRBV29-1|-
CSVEVALDNEQFF
TGCAGCGTTGAAGTGGCCCTAGACAATGAGCAGTTCTTC
>-|TRBJ2-5|TRBV27|TRBD1
CASSFRQGQETQYF
TGTGCCAGCAGTTTCAGACAGGGGCAAGAGACCCAGTACTTC
>once|TRBJ2-4|TRBV4-3|-
CASSPGMVKNIQYF
TGCGCCAGCAGCCCCGGGATGGTCAAAAACATTCAGTACTTC
>-|TRBJ1-2|TRBV19|-
CASSIGQTYGYTF
TGTGCCAGTAGTATAGGACAGACGTATGGCTACACCTTC
>-|TRBJ1-1|TRBV19|-
CASSSAGARTEAFF
TGTGCCAGTAGTAGTGCGGGGGCGAGGACTGAAGCTTTCTTT
>-|TRBJ2-7|TRBV18|TRBD1
CASSLQTGAYEQYF
TGTGCCAGCTCACTCCAGACAGGGGCCTACGAGCAGTACTTC
>-|TRBJ2-6|TRBV6-5|-
CASRTPGSGANVLTF
TGTGCCAGCAGAACTCCGGGGTCTGGGGCCAACGTCCTGACTTTC
>-|TRBJ1-1|TRBV5-1|-
CASSTGVVESAEAFF
TGCGCCAGCTCAACGGGGGTGGTGGAAAGCGCTGAAGCTTTCTTT
>-|TRBJ1-5|TRBV25-1|-
CASSGGRTNQPQHF
TGTGCCAGCAGTGGGGGCCGGACCAATCAGCCCCAGCATTTT
>-|TRBJ1-1|TRBV19|TRBD1
CASSIETTGREAFF
TGTGCCAGTAGTATAGAAACGACAGGGCGGGAAGCTTTCTTT
>-|TRBJ2-7|TRBV19|-
CASSAQGSTYEQYF
TGTGCCAGTAGCGCACAGGGATCGACCTACGAGCAGTACTTC
>-|TRBJ1-4|TRBV10-3|-
CAISEGSESEKLFF
TGTGCCATCAGTGAAGGGAGCGAAAGCGAAAAACTGTTTTTT
>-|TRBJ2-7|TRBV5-1|-
CASSLETASNAYEQYF
TGCGCCAGCAGCTTGGAGACTGCCTCAAATGCCTACGAGCAGTACTTC
>-|TRBJ2-7|TRBV28|TRBD2
CAHKATSGSYEQYF
TGTGCCCACAAAGCGACTAGCGGTTCCTACGAGCAGTACTTC
>few|TRBJ1-1|TRBV12-5|-
CASGLSRGWDTEAFF
TGTGCTAGTGGTTTGTCCCGAGGATGGGACACTGAAGCTTTCTTT
>-|TRBJ2-7|TRBV5-8|TRBD2
CASSLGTSGNYYEQYF
TGTGCCAGCAGCTTGGGGACTAGCGGAAATTACTACGAGCAGTACTTC
>-|TRBJ1-1|TRBV29-1|-
CSVDEGASWAFF
TGCAGCGTTGATGAGGGCGCCAGTTGGGCTTTCTTT
>-|TRBJ1-5|TRBV7-8|TRBD1
CASSLATGGEQHF
TGTGCCAGCAGCTTAGCGACAGGGGGCGAACAGCATTTT
>few|TRBJ2-1|TRBV4-3|-
CASSPGPGGLSYNEQFF
TGCGCCAGCAGCCCAGGGCCAGGGGGGCTGTCCTACAATGAGCAGTTCTTC
>-|TRBJ2-3|TRBV19|TRBD2
CASSRRENTDTQYF
TGTGCCAGTAGTCGGCGGGAGAACACAGATACGCAGTATTTT
>-|TRBJ2-7|TRBV6-6|TRBD1
CASSRDPGQGRYEQYF
TGTGCCAGCAGTCGAGACCCGGGACAGGGCCGCTACGAGCAGTACTTC
>few|TRBJ2-7|TRBV7-8|-
CASSPQGQWNIEQYF
TGTGCCAGCAGCCCCCAGGGTCAGTGGAATATCGAGCAGTACTTC
>-|TRBJ1-2|TRBV5-1|TRBD1
CASSLGQGSYGYTF
TGCGCCAGCAGCTTGGGACAGGGAAGCTATGGCTACACCTTC
>-|TRBJ2-7|TRBV7-9|TRBD1
CASRYTGGSSYEQYF
TGTGCCAGCAGGTATACAGGGGGAAGCTCCTACGAGCAGTACTTC
>-|TRBJ1-2|TRBV5-6|-
CASSFGLRGYTF
TGTGCCAGCAGCTTCGGACTCCGCGGCTACACCTTC
>-|TRBJ2-3|TRBV19|-
CASSIQVPDTQYF
TGTGCCAGTAGTATCCAGGTCCCAGATACGCAGTATTTT
>-|TRBJ1-1|TRBV28|-
CASSRAGPMNTEAFF
TGTGCCAGCAGCCGAGCTGGGCCCATGAACACTGAAGCTTTCTTT
>-|TRBJ1-2|TRBV5-6|TRBD1
CASSPTRGPGYTF
TGTGCCAGCAGCCCAACAAGGGGGCCCGGCTACACCTTC
>-|TRBJ1-2|TRBV5-6|-
CASSYRRDGYTF
TGTGCCAGCAGCTATAGGAGGGATGGCTACACCTTC
>-|TRBJ2-1|TRBV7-9|TRBD2
CASWGGSYNEQFF
TGTGCCAGCTGGGGGGGATCCTACAATGAGCAGTTCTTC
>-|TRBJ1-6|TRBV7-9|-
CASSTQRTDNSPLHF
TGTGCCAGCAGCACCCAGCGGACTGATAATTCACCCCTCCACTTT
>-|TRBJ1-3|TRBV28|-
CASKLSGSGNTIYF
TGTGCCAGCAAACTGTCGGGAAGTGGAAACACCATATATTTT
>-|TRBJ2-7|TRBV6-5|-
CASSYGSQGTYEQYF
TGTGCCAGCAGTTACGGGTCGCAGGGGACCTACGAGCAGTACTTC
>once|TRBJ2-1|TRBV2|TRBD2
CASSAGTSGLNEQFF
TGTGCCAGCAGTGCGGGGACTAGCGGCCTCAATGAGCAGTTCTTC
>-|TRBJ2-5|TRBV7-9|TRBD2
CASSGPFGTSGSKSETQYF
TGTGCCAGCAGCGGTCCTTTCGGGACTAGCGGGAGTAAGAGTGAGACCCAGTACTTC
>-|TRBJ2-7|TRBV7-2|-
CASSHRREGEQYF
TGTGCCAGCAGCCATAGGAGGGAAGGCGAGCAGTACTTC
>-|TRBJ2-7|TRBV5-4|TRBD1
CASSTRQGAEYEQYF
TGTGCCAGCAGCACACGACAGGGGGCGGAGTACGAGCAGTACTTC
>-|TRBJ2-1|TRBV3-1/TRBV3-2|TRBD2
CASTQREGRDEQFF
TGTGCCAGCACCCAGCGGGAGGGCCGAGATGAGCAGTTCTTC